This TCR beta chain was identified in a study of control samples from healthy donors and cancer patients. The assay was immunoSEQ multiplex PCR, and TCRdb's table has in-frame clones only and misses some. The table lists about 150,000 clones, about 94% of them singletons. In germline, CDR1 is MNHEY, CDR2 SMNVEV (reference sequence). CDR3 length: 14 amino acids. V lost 2 bases and J lost 1, with 8 bases in between. The sequence was collected from a woman aged 40-49 years in good health. This rearrangement joins TRBV27 to TRBJ1-1; D might be TRBD1 (5 bases). The sample was blood. Here the CDR3 DNA reads TGTGCCAGCAGTTTACAGGGACGGAACACTGAAGCTTTCTTT. Translation: CASSLQGRNTEAFF.